These 10 T cell receptor beta chains were sequenced from one sample in a study of monozygotic twins with inflammatory bowel disease. From the 5' RACE reads, TCRdb lists one entry per CDR3 protein and no DNA. Found here are around 190,000 distinct CDR3 sequences; the top ten clones hold roughly 1.5%. Sequenced material: blood. These receptors were obtained from a human donor with ulcerative colitis or Crohn's disease, or a healthy co-twin of an affected twin (not recorded which).

The chain recombines TRBV7-2 with TRBJ2-3; without DNA, the TCRdb call of TRBD2 cannot be checked. This CDR3 region has 15 residues. Per the germline V gene, CDR1 is SGHTA and CDR2 is FQGNSA. The CDR3 spells CASSLDRLALDTQYF.

The gene calls are TRBV7-2 and TRBJ2-1; the D call from TCRdb, TRBD2, cannot be confirmed without DNA. Germline lookup yields CDR1 SGHTA and CDR2 FQGNSA. The CDR3 length is 15 residues. CDR3 sequence reads: CASSPPSGGRNEQFF.

The CDR3 protein is CASSARSGERDGYTF. V gene TRBV5-1 combines with J gene TRBJ1-2; the D gene TCRdb calls, TRBD1, cannot be checked with no DNA. The CDR3 runs to 15 residues. From germline, CDR1 is SGHRS and CDR2 YFSETQ.

The chain combines TRBV10-2 with TRBJ1-5. The CDR3 has 13 amino acids. CDR1 and CDR2 from the germline V gene are WSHSY and SAAADI. CDR3 loop: CASSRVSNQPQHF.

CDR3 amino acids: CASSWTGSHEQYF. V usage is TRBV5-1 and J usage is TRBJ2-7; TCRdb lists TRBD1, though no DNA is available to test this call. The CDR3 has 13 amino acids. Germline-derived CDR1 and CDR2 are SGHRS and YFSETQ.

The V call is TRBV11-2, the J call TRBJ1-5; no DNA is available, so the TRBD1 call from TCRdb remains unchecked. The CDR3 totals 15 residues. CDR1 and CDR2 (germline): SGHAT, FQNNGV. The CDR3 sequence is CASSETGGSNQPQHF.

The chain is built from TRBV12-3 or TRBV12-4 and TRBJ1-5. The CDR3 loop spans 14 amino acids. The CDR3 loop reads CASSLGQVGQPQHF.

The chain uses TRBV14 and TRBJ2-2; the D call from TCRdb, TRBD2, cannot be confirmed without DNA. CDR1 SGHDN and CDR2 FVKESK come from the germline V gene. The CDR3 extends over 18 amino acids. The CDR3 loop reads CASSQEESFLVNTGELFF.

The chain joins TRBV6-6 to TRBJ2-7; the TCRdb D gene call, TRBD1, has no DNA to confirm it. CDR3 length: 13 amino acids. The germline V gene encodes CDR1 MNHNY and CDR2 SVGAGI (reference sequence). The CDR3: CASSYSAGNEQYF.

The chain is built from TRBV5-6 and TRBJ2-1; the TCRdb D gene call, TRBD2, has no DNA to confirm it. The CDR3 contains 13 residues. Looked up from germline, CDR1 is SGHDT and CDR2 is YYEEEE. The CDR3 sequence: CASSLVEGNEQFF.